The source of this T cell receptor (beta chain) is a study of PD-1 blockade in classical Hodgkin lymphoma. The repertoire was sequenced with immunoSEQ multiplex PCR; TCRdb's copy has only in-frame clones and lacks some. The table lists 20,000 to 25,000 clones, around 90% of them singletons. CDR1 is SGHTA, CDR2 FQGNSA, per germline. This CDR3 is built from 14 residues. V was cut by 5 bases and J by 6 bases, with 14 bases left in between. Stated time point: newly diagnosed, previously untreated cHL patient sample. Purification of CD4+ T cells from thawed PBMCs was performed via magnetic negative selection.

The sample comprised CD4+ T cells from blood. This sequence joins TRBV7-2 and TRBJ2-1; perhaps TRBD2 as D (6 bases). This receptor was obtained from a human donor with classical Hodgkin lymphoma. CDR3 sequence reads: CASSPGTGLNEQFF. Here the CDR3 DNA reads TGTGCCAGCAGCCCCGGGACTGGACTCAATGAGCAGTTCTTC.